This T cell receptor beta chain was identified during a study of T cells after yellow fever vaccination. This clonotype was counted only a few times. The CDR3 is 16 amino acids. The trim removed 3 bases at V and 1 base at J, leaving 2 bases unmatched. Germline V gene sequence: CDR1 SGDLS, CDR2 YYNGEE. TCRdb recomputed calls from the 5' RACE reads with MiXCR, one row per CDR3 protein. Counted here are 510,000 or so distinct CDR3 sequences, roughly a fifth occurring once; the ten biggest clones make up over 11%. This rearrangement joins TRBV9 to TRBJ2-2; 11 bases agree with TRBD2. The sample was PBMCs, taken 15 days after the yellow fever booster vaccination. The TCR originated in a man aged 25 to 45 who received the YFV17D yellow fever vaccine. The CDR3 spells CASSAGLAGNTGELFF. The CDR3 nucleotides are TGTGCCAGCAGCGCTGGACTAGCGGGGAACACCGGGGAGCTGTTTTTT.